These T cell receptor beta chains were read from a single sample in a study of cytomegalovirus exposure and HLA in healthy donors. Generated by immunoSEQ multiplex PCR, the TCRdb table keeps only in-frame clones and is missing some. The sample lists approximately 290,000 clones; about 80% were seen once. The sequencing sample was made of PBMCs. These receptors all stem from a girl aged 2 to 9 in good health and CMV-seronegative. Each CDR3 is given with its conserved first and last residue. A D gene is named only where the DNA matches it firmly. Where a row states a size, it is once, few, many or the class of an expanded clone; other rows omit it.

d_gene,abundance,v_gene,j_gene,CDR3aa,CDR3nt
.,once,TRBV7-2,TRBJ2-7,CASSFSGRARAPYEQYF,TGTGCCAGCAGCTTTAGTGGTAGGGCCAGGGCCCCCTACGAGCAGTACTTC
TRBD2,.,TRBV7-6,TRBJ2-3,CASSPGLAGGTQYF,TGTGCCAGCAGTCCCGGACTAGCGGGGGGTACGCAGTATTTT
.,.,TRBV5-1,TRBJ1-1,CASSLQENTEAFF,TGCGCCAGCAGCCTACAGGAGAACACTGAAGCTTTCTTT
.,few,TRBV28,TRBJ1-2,CASRRTANYGYTF,TGTGCCAGCAGGCGGACAGCTAACTATGGCTACACCTTC
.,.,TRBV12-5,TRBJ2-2,CASGLQGGTGELFF,TGTGCTAGTGGTTTGCAGGGAGGTACCGGGGAGCTGTTTTTT
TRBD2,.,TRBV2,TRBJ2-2,CASSEAEAGGGELFF,TGTGCCAGCAGTGAAGCAGAAGCGGGAGGTGGGGAGCTGTTTTTT
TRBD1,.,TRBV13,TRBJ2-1,CASSATGMDNEQFF,TGTGCCAGCAGCGCGACAGGGATGGACAATGAGCAGTTCTTC
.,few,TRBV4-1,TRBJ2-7,CASSHFGHFYEQYF,TGCGCCAGCAGCCATTTCGGACATTTTTACGAGCAGTACTTC
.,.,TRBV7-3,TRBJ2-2,CASSRYPGNTGELFF,TGTGCCAGCAGCCGATATCCGGGGAACACCGGGGAGCTGTTTTTT
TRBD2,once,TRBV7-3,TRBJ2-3,CASSLMVLAGDDTYTQYF,TGTGCCAGCAGCTTAATGGTCCTAGCGGGGGATGACACATATACGCAGTATTTT
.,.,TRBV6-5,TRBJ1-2,CASSYRSSYGYTF,TGTGCCAGCAGTTACCGGAGTTCCTATGGCTACACCTTC
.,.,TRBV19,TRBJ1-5,CASRDSIVLRQPQHF,TGTGCCAGTAGAGACTCAATAGTTCTTCGTCAGCCCCAGCATTTT
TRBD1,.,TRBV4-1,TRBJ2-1,CASSHSIGDRDQFF,TGCGCCAGCAGCCACAGTATAGGAGACAGGGACCAGTTCTTC
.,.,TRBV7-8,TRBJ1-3,CASSFHGTGNTIYF,TGTGCCAGCAGCTTCCACGGGACAGGAAACACCATATATTTT
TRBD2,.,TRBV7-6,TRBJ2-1,CASSPSGGAGGEQFF,TGTGCCAGCAGCCCTAGCGGGGGGGCCGGAGGGGAGCAGTTCTTC
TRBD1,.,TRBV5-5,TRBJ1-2,CASSPNTGTGIYGYTF,TGTGCCAGCAGCCCGAATACCGGGACAGGGATCTATGGCTACACCTTC
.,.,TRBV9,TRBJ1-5,CASSLGAIEQPQHF,TGTGCCAGCAGCTTAGGGGCGATAGAGCAGCCCCAGCATTTT
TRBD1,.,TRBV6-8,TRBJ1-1,CASSHRGVMNTEAFF,TGTGCCAGCAGTCACAGGGGAGTTATGAACACTGAAGCTTTCTTT
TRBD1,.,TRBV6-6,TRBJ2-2,CASSYSGTGVTGELFF,TGTGCCAGCAGTTACTCGGGGACAGGGGTCACCGGGGAGCTGTTTTTT
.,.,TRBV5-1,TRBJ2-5,CASSFPRTQYF,TGCGCCAGCAGCTTCCCTAGAACCCAGTACTTC
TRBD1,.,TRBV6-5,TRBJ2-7,CASSTTGASYEQYF,TGTGCCAGCAGTACTACAGGGGCCTCCTACGAGCAGTACTTC
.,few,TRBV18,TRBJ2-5,CASSPAETQYF,TGTGCCAGCTCACCAGCGGAGACCCAGTACTTC
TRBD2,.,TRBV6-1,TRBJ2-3,CASSEASGGVTDTQYF,TGTGCCAGCAGTGAGGCTAGCGGGGGGGTCACAGATACGCAGTATTTT
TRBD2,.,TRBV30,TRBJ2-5,CAWNRAGGRETQYF,TGTGCCTGGAACCGAGCGGGGGGGCGGGAGACCCAGTACTTC
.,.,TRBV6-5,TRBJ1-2,CASRSSGEGYTF,TGTGCCAGCAGGTCTTCCGGGGAGGGCTACACCTTC
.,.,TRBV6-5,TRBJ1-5,CASNQGFNQPQHF,TGTGCCAGCAATCAGGGTTTCAATCAGCCCCAGCATTTT
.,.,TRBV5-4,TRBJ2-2,CAIWEEGRTGELFF,TGTGCCATCTGGGAGGAGGGGCGAACCGGGGAGCTGTTTTTT
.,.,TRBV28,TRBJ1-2,CASSLKIGGGSRGRENYGYTF,TGTGCCAGCAGTTTAAAAATAGGGGGTGGGTCAAGGGGGAGAGAAAACTATGGCTACACCTTC
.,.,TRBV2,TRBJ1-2,CASSGIGGPGGYTF,TGTGCCAGCAGTGGTATTGGGGGCCCTGGTGGCTACACCTTC
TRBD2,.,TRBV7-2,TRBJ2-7,CASSLLFSSGTYEQYF,TGTGCCAGCAGCTTGTTGTTTAGTAGCGGGACGTACGAGCAGTACTTC
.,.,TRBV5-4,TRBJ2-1,CASSLIGSSYNEQFF,TGTGCCAGCAGCTTGATCGGGAGCTCCTACAATGAGCAGTTCTTC
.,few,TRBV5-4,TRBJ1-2,CASSLKGGRQTDGYTF,TGTGCCAGCAGCTTGAAAGGGGGACGGCAAACAGATGGCTACACCTTC
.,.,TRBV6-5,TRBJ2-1,CASSFTGGPYNEQFF,TGTGCCAGCAGTTTTACGGGGGGCCCCTACAATGAGCAGTTCTTC
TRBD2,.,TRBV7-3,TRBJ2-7,CASRTSGLVEQYF,TGTGCCAGCCGGACTAGCGGGTTAGTCGAGCAGTACTTC
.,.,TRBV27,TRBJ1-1,CASSFGRGTEAFF,TGTGCCAGCAGTTTCGGGCGGGGCACTGAAGCTTTCTTT
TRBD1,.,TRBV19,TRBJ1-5,CASSPTQGRPYQPQHF,TGTGCCAGTAGCCCCACACAGGGGAGGCCATATCAGCCCCAGCATTTT
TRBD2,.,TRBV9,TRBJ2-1,CASSGSGGPSSYNEQFF,TGTGCCAGCAGCGGCAGCGGGGGCCCGAGCTCCTACAATGAGCAGTTCTTC
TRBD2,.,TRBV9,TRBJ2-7,CASSVGSGSSYEQYF,TGTGCCAGCAGCGTAGGTAGCGGGAGCTCCTACGAGCAGTACTTC
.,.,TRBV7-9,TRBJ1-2,CASSFGQSYGYTF,TGTGCCAGCAGCTTTGGACAGTCCTATGGCTACACCTTC
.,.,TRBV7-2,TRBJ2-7,CASSLGLAQYF,TGTGCCAGCAGCTTAGGGTTGGCGCAGTACTTC
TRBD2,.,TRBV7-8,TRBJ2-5,CASSLKSSGRAGEQYF,TGTGCCAGCAGCCTCAAATCTAGCGGGAGGGCCGGGGAGCAGTACTTC
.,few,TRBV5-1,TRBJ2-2,CASRVLGGDTGELFF,TGCGCCAGCAGGGTCCTCGGTGGAGACACCGGGGAGCTGTTTTTT
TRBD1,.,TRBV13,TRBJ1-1,CASSILGTGGLNTEAFF,TGTGCCAGCAGCATTCTTGGGACAGGGGGCCTAAACACTGAAGCTTTCTTT
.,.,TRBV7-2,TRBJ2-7,CASSLDWKGRYEQYF,TGTGCCAGCAGCTTAGACTGGAAGGGGCGCTACGAGCAGTACTTC
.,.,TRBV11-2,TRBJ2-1,CASSSLRARTRFF,TGTGCCAGCAGCTCCCTTCGTGCGCGAACCCGGTTCTTC
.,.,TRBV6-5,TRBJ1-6,CASSYSRSGNSPLHF,TGTGCCAGCAGTTACTCGAGATCGGGTAATTCACCCCTCCACTTT
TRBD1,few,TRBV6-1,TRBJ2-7,CASSVVTGDKQYF,TGTGCCAGCAGTGTTGTAACAGGGGACAAGCAGTACTTC
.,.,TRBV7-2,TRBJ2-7,CASSLGGNYEQYF,TGTGCCAGCAGCTTAGGAGGCAACTACGAGCAGTACTTC